Each of the 27 T cell receptor beta chains below was sequenced from the same sample in a study of blood T cell repertoires in COVID-19. Clones were read by immunoSEQ multiplex PCR, and TCRdb kept only the in-frame ones, dropping some. The repertoire includes roughly 38,000 clones, 81% of them detected once, and approximately 39% sits in the top ten. The sample consisted of peripheral blood. These receptors were obtained from a man aged 40-49 years with active or convalescent COVID-19.

In DNA form, the CDR3 reads TGTGCCAGTTCGACAGGGGATCGCTATGGCTACACCTTC. This codes for CASSTGDRYGYTF. This chain joins TRBV19 and TRBJ1-2, with 8 bases fitting TRBD1. The CDR3 covers 13 residues. Germline V gene sequence: CDR1 LNHDA, CDR2 SQIVND (reference sequence). J was trimmed by 4 bases and V by 8 bases; bases with no gene match: 6.

This clone has a handful of counts. The chain couples TRBV27 to TRBJ2-7; a weak D match, TRBD1 (6 bases). This CDR3 is 14 amino acids long. CDR1 is MNHEY and CDR2 is SMNVEV in the germline V gene (reference sequence). Trimming shortened V by 6 bases and J by 6 bases, and 18 bases separated the two germline ends. The CDR3 here is CASSISQGFAEQYF. CDR3 DNA: TGTGCCAGCAGCATCTCACAGGGATTTGCCGAGCAGTACTTC.

The CDR3 loop reads CASSERTQATGTEAFF. CDR3 coding DNA: TGCGCCAGCAGCGAAAGGACCCAGGCAACGGGGACTGAAGCTTTCTTT. This chain joins TRBV5-1 and TRBJ1-1; D ambiguous. This CDR3 has 16 amino acids. Trimming pared 4 bases from V and 5 bases from J, leaving 21 bases between. Germline V lookup: CDR1 SGHRS, CDR2 YFSETQ.

The chain carries TRBV29-1 and TRBJ1-3; no clear D gene. The CDR3 sequence is 13 residues long. Looked up from germline, CDR1 is SQVTM and CDR2 is ANQGSEA. Trimming stripped 5 bases from V and 0 bases from J, with 8 bases between. Written as DNA, the CDR3 is TGCAGCGTTCAGGCCTCCTCTGGAAACACCATATATTTT. Its translation is CSVQASSGNTIYF.

The rearrangement links TRBV5-1 to TRBJ1-2, with a tentative D call TRBD1 (5 bases). V lost 4 bases, J lost 7 bases, and 14 bases lay in between. This CDR3 is built from 13 residues. Germline-derived CDR1 and CDR2 are SGHRS and YFSETQ. The CDR3 here is CASSPSGESGYTF. The CDR3 DNA follows: TGCGCCAGCAGCCCCTCGGGGGAAAGTGGCTACACCTTC.

CDR3 bases: TGTGCCAGCAGGATAACAGGGGCGGGTTCACCCCTCCACTTT. This gives the protein CASRITGAGSPLHF. The chain couples TRBV2 to TRBJ1-6; 7 bases are shared with TRBD1. The CDR3 is 14 amino acids. The J segment lost 9 bases and the V segment lost 6 bases, leaving 8 bases of the junction unmatched. The germline V gene encodes CDR1 SNHLY and CDR2 FYNNEI.

This clone was seen once. This chain connects TRBV5-1 to TRBJ1-1; the D is unclear. This CDR3 is 17 amino acids long. Looked up from germline, CDR1 is SGHRS and CDR2 is YFSETQ. Trimming took 6 bases from V and 1 from J, leaving 22 bases between them. The CDR3 is CASNQTPLNYKNTEAFF. The CDR3 DNA reads TGCGCCAGCAATCAGACTCCCCTAAATTATAAGAACACTGAAGCTTTCTTT.

The chain combines TRBV29-1 with TRBJ2-7, with 7 bases lining up with TRBD1. After removal of 7 bases from V and 2 bases from J, the junction contained 5 bases not matched to a gene. The CDR3 is made up of 12 amino acids. From germline, CDR1 is SQVTM and CDR2 ANQGSEA. CDR3 residues: CSGGQQTYEQYF. The CDR3 nucleotides read TGCAGCGGGGGACAGCAGACCTACGAGCAGTACTTC.

The gene calls are TRBV14 and TRBJ1-4; the match to TRBD1 covers 8 bases. The CDR3 length is 15 residues. V lost 1 base, J lost 7 bases, and 5 bases stayed unmatched. The germline gives CDR1 SGHDN, CDR2 FVKESK. As DNA, the CDR3 is TGTGCCAGCAGCCAAGTCAAACAGGGGGGTGAAAAACTGTTTTTT. Translated: CASSQVKQGGEKLFF.

The chain combines TRBV9 with TRBJ2-1; 12 bases fit TRBD2. CDR3 length equals 19 residues. The V segment lost 0 bases and the J segment 1 base; nucleotides outside the gene matches: 8. The V gene's germline CDR1 is SGDLS and CDR2 YYNGEE. CDR3: CASSVVPLAGGGSYNEQFF. The DNA for the CDR3 is TGTGCCAGCAGCGTAGTCCCCCTAGCGGGAGGGGGTTCCTACAATGAGCAGTTCTTC.

V gene TRBV4-1 combines with J gene TRBJ1-5, with TRBD1 matching 8 bases. Germline CDR1 is MGHRA and CDR2 is YSYEKL. J lost 1 base, V lost 3 bases, and 2 bases had no gene match. CDR3 length: 15 residues. The CDR3 loop is CASSQRQGSNQPQHF. The CDR3, as DNA: TGCGCCAGCAGCCAGCGACAGGGGAGCAATCAGCCCCAGCATTTT.

The V and J genes are TRBV10-3 and TRBJ2-7; maybe TRBD1 (5 bases). The V gene's germline CDR1 is ENHRY and CDR2 SYGVKD. V dropped 5 bases and J dropped 4 bases, with 12 bases sitting between them. CDR3 length: 13 amino acids. CDR3 DNA sequence: TGTGCCATCAGTCGTGGGGCTTCGTACGAGCAGTACTTC. Its translation: CAISRGASYEQYF.

The chain combines TRBV19 with TRBJ1-1; 7 bases map to TRBD1. CDR3 length: 14 amino acids. With V trimmed by 6 bases and J by 1 base, 5 bases remained unmatched. CDR1 and CDR2 from the germline V gene are LNHDA and SQIVND (reference sequence). The CDR3 nucleotides are TGTGCCAGTAGCGCCGGGACAGAGAACACTGAAGCTTTCTTT. Its translation is CASSAGTENTEAFF.

This chain joins TRBV5-1 and TRBJ2-1, with TRBD1 matching over 8 bases. The V gene end was trimmed by 3 bases and the J gene end by 5 bases; junction bases not matched to a gene: 1. Germline V gene data show CDR1 as SGHRS and CDR2 as YFSETQ. CDR3 length: 13 amino acids. The CDR3 region is CASSSTGDNEQFF. CDR3 DNA sequence: TGCGCCAGCAGCTCGACAGGGGACAATGAGCAGTTCTTC.

As to this clone: The junction departs from the called germline gene at one end, perhaps through a read error. This rearrangement joins TRBV7-7 to TRBJ2-2; perhaps TRBD1 as D (6 bases). Germline V gene sequence: CDR1 SSHAT, CDR2 FNYEAQ (reference sequence). This CDR3 contains 15 residues. CDR3 region: CASSLDRPNTGELFF. CDR3 coding DNA: TGTGCTAGCAGCTTAGACAGGCCGAACACCGGGGAGCTGTTTTTT.

This clone showed up just once. The chain joins TRBV12-5 to TRBJ1-3; D remains ambiguous. This CDR3 comprises 15 residues. The germline CDR1 and CDR2 sequences are LGHNT and FRNRAP. Trimming stripped 1 base from V and 0 bases from J, with 7 bases between. DNA of the CDR3: TGTGCTAGTGGTTTGGCGACACACTCTGGAAACACCATATATTTT. Translation: CASGLATHSGNTIYF.

The chain recombines TRBV6-5 with TRBJ2-7, with D perhaps TRBD1 (7 bases). V was cut by 5 bases and J by 4 bases, with 12 bases left in between. The CDR3 contains 13 residues. Germline V gene data show CDR1 as MNHEY and CDR2 as SVGAGI. CDR3 protein: CASSKGAGYEQYF. For the CDR3, the DNA is TGTGCCAGCAGTAAGGGGGCGGGGTACGAGCAGTACTTC.

Concerning this clone itself: At one of its ends the junction is not consistent with the germline gene, which may arise from a read error. J is TRBJ2-5 and V is TRBV7-3, with 7 bases aligning to TRBD2. The CDR3 totals 17 residues. The germline gives CDR1 SGHTA, CDR2 FQGTGA. The CDR3 bases are TGTGCCAGCAGCAAAACGGGTTTGGCGGGAGAACAAGGGACCCAGTACTTC. It codes for CASSKTGLAGEQGTQYF.

The chain has TRBV12-5 and TRBJ1-1; D remains unclear. The CDR3 runs to 19 residues. Deletions cut 3 bases from V and 1 base from J, with 24 bases between. The germline CDR1 and CDR2 sequences are LGHNT and FRNRAP. For the CDR3, the DNA is TGTGCTAGTGGTTTTTTCGGCGGGGTGATCTTTAGGGAGAACACTGAAGCTTTCTTT. Translating it yields CASGFFGGVIFRENTEAFF.

The chain is built from TRBV24-1 and TRBJ1-2, with a possible D match to TRBD1 (6 bases). The CDR3 loop spans 14 amino acids. Germline loops: CDR1 KGHDR, CDR2 SFDVKD. V dropped 2 bases and J dropped 4 bases, with 10 bases sitting between them. The CDR3 region has the DNA TGTGCCACCAGTGATTACGGACAGATCTATGGCTACACCTTC. Translation: CATSDYGQIYGYTF.

In its sample, this clone was seen once. The J gene is TRBJ1-6, the V gene TRBV7-8, with TRBD1 matching 8 bases. CDR1 and CDR2 from the germline V gene are SGHVS and FQNEAQ. Germline trimming cut 5 bases from V and 8 bases from J; bases unmatched to any gene: 2. The CDR3 is 13 amino acids. This CDR3 is CASSTTGDSPLHF. The CDR3 DNA follows: TGTGCCAGCAGCACGACAGGGGATTCACCCCTCCACTTT.

J is TRBJ2-5 and V is TRBV20-1; D remains ambiguous. V lost 3 bases and J lost 5, with 4 bases in between. The CDR3 runs to 10 residues. Germline values: CDR1 DFQATT, CDR2 SNEGSKA (reference sequence). This CDR3 reads CSASGETQYF. The CDR3 nucleotides are TGCAGTGCTAGCGGGGAGACCCAGTACTTC.

On this clone itself: One end of the junction does not line up with germline, which may come from a read error. V usage is TRBV2 and J usage is TRBJ2-4, with 11 bases identical to TRBD2. The CDR3 has 17 amino acids. Germline V gene sequence: CDR1 SNHLY, CDR2 FYNNEI. The CDR3 nucleotides are TGTGCCAGCAGCCCCGGGACTAGCGGTTCCCCCAAGAACATTCAGTACTTC. This translates into CASSPGTSGSPKNIQYF.

The chain links TRBV27 to TRBJ1-6; 8 nucleotides align to TRBD1. V dropped 6 bases and J dropped 7; count of bases not matched to a gene: 11. This CDR3 is 16 amino acids long. Germline CDR1 is MNHEY and CDR2 is SMNVEV (reference sequence). CDR3 region: CASRSTGGVENSPLHF. CDR3 nucleotides: TGTGCCAGCAGATCAACAGGGGGTGTAGAGAATTCACCCCTCCACTTT.

V usage is TRBV11-2 and J usage is TRBJ1-4, with TRBD1 identical over 7 bases. V was clipped by 6 bases and J by 6 bases; unmatched bases: 10. Germline-derived CDR1 and CDR2 are SGHAT and FQNNGV. The CDR3 consists of 15 residues. CDR3 nucleotide sequence: TGTGCCAGCAGATCCCCCAGGGACAGACATGAAAAACTGTTTTTT. This gives the protein CASRSPRDRHEKLFF.

The chain has TRBV5-1 and TRBJ2-1; a possible D gene is TRBD1 (5 bases). V was shortened by 0 bases and J by 5 bases, with 9 bases between the two germline ends. The CDR3 has 14 residues. In germline, CDR1 is SGHRS, CDR2 YFSETQ. The chain's CDR3 is CASSLDRQHNEQFF. CDR3 DNA: TGCGCCAGCAGCTTGGATCGACAGCACAATGAGCAGTTCTTC. The variable domain in full, completed from reference TRBV5-1 and TRBJ2-1, reads KAGVTQTPRYLIKTRGQQVTLSCSPISGHRSVSWYQQTPGQGLQFLFEYFSETQRNKGNFPGRFSGRQFSNSRSEMNVSTLELGDSALYLCASSLDRQHNEQFFGPGTRLTVL.

Comments on this clone: A read error may account for a junction end that differs from germline. V usage is TRBV5-1 and J usage is TRBJ1-6, with D perhaps matching TRBD1 (5 bases). Germline lookup yields CDR1 SGHRS and CDR2 YFSETQ. The CDR3 has 16 residues. CDR3 in amino acids: CASSLGPSAGDSPLHF. CDR3 coding DNA: TGCGCCAGCAGTTTGGGGCCCTCCGCGGGAGATTCACCCCTCCACTTT.